The text below deals with one TCR beta chain. The sample comes from a study of blood T cell repertoires in COVID-19. Overall study: Sites across the United States, Italy and Spain contributed samples from acute and convalescent COVID-19. Sources were T cells, B-cell-depleted T cells, or PBMCs; the material itself was cDNA or gDNA.

The CDR3 contains 16 residues. The germline gives CDR1 LNHDA, CDR2 SQIVND (reference sequence). Trimming pared 6 bases from V and 4 bases from J, leaving 18 bases between. Source study methods: Scientists estimated how many nucleated cells there were by amplifying reference gene primers. The protocol was immunoSEQ multiplex PCR, while the TCRdb copy is restricted to in-frame clones and leaves out a portion. D and trimming come from the DNA, and the V and J calls and clone size come from that table. The data show about 210,000 clones, 83% seen once. The chain couples TRBV19 to TRBJ2-2; D might be TRBD1 (5 bases). The TCR was taken from a middle-aged woman with active or convalescent COVID-19. Sequencing was done on a sample of peripheral blood. The CDR3 DNA reads TGTGCCAGTAGCCCACCTAGGGGAAAAGCCACCGGGGAGCTGTTTTTT. This gives the protein CASSPPRGKATGELFF.